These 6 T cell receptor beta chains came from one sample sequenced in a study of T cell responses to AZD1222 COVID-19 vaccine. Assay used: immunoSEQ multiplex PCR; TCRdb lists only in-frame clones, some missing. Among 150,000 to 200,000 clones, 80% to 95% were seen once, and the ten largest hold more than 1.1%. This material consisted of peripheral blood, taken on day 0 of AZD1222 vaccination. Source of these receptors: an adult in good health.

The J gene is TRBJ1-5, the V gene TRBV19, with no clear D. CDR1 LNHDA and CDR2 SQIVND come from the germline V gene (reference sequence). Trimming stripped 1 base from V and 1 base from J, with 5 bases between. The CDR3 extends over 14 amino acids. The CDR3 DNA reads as TGTGCCAGTAGTATAGTTGGGAGCAATCAGCCCCAGCATTTT. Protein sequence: CASSIVGSNQPQHF.

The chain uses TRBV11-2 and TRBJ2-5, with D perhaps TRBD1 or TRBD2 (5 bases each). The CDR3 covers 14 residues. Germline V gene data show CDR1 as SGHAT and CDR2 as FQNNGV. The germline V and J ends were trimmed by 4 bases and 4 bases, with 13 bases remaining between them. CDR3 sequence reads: CASSYSGPRETQYF. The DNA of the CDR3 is TGTGCCAGCAGCTATTCGGGACCTAGAGAGACCCAGTACTTC. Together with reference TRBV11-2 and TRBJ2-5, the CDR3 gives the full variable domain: EAGVAQSPRYKIIEKRQSVAFWCNPISGHATLYWYQQILGQGPKLLIQFQNNGVVDDSQLPKDRFSAERLKGVDSTLKIQPAKLEDSAVYLCASSYSGPRETQYFGPGTRLLVL.

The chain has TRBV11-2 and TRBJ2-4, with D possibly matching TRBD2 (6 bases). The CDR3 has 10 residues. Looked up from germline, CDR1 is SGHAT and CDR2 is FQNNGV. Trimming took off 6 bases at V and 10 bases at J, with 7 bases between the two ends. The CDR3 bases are TGTGCCAGCAGTCGGGGGATTCAGTACTTC. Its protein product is CASSRGIQYF.

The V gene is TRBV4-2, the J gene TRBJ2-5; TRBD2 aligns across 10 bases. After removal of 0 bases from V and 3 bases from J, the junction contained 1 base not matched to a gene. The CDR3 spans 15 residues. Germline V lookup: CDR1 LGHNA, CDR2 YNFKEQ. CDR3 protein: CASSQEGLAEETQYF. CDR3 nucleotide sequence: TGTGCCAGCAGCCAAGAAGGACTAGCGGAAGAGACCCAGTACTTC.

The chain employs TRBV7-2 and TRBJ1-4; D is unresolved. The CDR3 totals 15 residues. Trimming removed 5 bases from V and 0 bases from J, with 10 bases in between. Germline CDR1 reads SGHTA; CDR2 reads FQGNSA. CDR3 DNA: TGTGCCAGCAGCCCGGAGAGGGCAACTAATGAAAAACTGTTTTTT. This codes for CASSPERATNEKLFF.

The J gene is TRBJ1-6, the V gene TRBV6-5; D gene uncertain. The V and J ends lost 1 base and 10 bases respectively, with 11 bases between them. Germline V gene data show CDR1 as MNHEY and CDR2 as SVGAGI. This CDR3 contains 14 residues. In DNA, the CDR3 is TGTGCCAGCAGTTACTTAGGAGGTGGGTCACCCCTCCACTTT. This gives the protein CASSYLGGGSPLHF.